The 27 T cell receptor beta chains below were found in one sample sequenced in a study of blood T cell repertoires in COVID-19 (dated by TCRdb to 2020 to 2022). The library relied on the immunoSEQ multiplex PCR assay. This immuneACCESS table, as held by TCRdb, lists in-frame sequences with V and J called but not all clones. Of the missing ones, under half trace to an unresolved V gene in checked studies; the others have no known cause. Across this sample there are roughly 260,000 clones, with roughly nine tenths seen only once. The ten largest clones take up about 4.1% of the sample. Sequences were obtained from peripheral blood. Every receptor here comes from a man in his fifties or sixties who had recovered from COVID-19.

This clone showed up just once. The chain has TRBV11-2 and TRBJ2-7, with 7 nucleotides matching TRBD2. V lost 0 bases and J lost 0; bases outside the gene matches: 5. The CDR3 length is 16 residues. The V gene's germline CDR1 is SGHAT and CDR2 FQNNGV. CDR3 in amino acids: CASSLDLASGSYEQYF. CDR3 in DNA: TGTGCCAGCAGCTTAGATCTGGCTAGCGGCTCCTACGAGCAGTACTTC.

DNA of the CDR3: TGTGCCAGCAGCGCACGGACAGACGATTACGAGCAGTACTTC. This encodes CASSARTDDYEQYF. V and J are TRBV9 and TRBJ2-7; possible D gene TRBD1, 6 bases. Looked up from germline, CDR1 is SGDLS and CDR2 is YYNGEE. V dropped 3 bases and J dropped 4 bases, with 14 bases sitting between them. This CDR3 is built from 14 residues.

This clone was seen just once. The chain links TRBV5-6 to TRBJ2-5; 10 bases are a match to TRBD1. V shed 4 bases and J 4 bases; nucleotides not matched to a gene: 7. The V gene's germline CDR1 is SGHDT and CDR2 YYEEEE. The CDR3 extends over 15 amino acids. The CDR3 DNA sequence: TGTGCCAGCAGCCCCGACAGGGGGCGCCGAGAGACCCAGTACTTC. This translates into CASSPDRGRRETQYF.

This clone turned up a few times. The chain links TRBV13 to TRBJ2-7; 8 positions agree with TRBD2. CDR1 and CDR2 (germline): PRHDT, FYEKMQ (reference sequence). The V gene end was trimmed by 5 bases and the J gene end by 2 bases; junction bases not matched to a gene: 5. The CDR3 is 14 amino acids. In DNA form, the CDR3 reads TGTGCCAGCAGCCTGGGACTAGGCGCCTACGAGCAGTACTTC. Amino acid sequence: CASSLGLGAYEQYF.

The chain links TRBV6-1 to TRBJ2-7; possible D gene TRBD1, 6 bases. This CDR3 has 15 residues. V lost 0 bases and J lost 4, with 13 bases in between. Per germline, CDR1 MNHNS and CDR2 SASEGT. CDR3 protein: CASSEATDRRYEQYF. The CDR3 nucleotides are TGTGCCAGCAGTGAAGCAACCGACAGGAGATACGAGCAGTACTTC.

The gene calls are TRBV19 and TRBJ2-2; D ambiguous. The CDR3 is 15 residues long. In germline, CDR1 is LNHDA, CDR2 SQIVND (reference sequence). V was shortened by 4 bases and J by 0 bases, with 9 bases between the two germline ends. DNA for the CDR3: TGTGCCAGTAGTAGCTGGCAGTCGAACACCGGGGAGCTGTTTTTT. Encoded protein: CASSSWQSNTGELFF.

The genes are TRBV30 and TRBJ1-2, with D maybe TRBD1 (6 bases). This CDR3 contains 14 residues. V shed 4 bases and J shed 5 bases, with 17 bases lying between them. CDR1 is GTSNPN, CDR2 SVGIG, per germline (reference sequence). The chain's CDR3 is CAWTGISQGYGYTF. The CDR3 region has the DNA TGTGCCTGGACCGGGATATCACAGGGTTATGGCTACACCTTC.

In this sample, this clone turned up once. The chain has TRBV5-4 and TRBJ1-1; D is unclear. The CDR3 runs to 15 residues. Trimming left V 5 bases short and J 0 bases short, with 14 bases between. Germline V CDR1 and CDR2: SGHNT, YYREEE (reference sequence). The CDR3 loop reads CASRPGTSLNTEAFF. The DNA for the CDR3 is TGTGCCAGCAGGCCGGGAACTTCCTTGAACACTGAAGCTTTCTTT.

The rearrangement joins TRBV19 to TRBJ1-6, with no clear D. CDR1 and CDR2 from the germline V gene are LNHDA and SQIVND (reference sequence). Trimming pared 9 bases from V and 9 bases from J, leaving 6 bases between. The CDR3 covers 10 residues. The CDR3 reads CASGVSPLHF. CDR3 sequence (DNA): TGTGCCAGCGGTGTTTCACCCCTCCACTTT.

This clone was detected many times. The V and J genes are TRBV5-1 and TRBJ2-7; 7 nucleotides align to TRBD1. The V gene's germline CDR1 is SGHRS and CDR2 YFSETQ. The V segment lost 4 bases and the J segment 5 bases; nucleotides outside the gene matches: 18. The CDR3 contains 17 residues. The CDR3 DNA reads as TGCGCCAGCAGCCCCGACCCGACAGGGTTCGGACTGGACGAGCAGTACTTC. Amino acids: CASSPDPTGFGLDEQYF.

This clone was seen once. The CDR3 loop is CASSQERYGTNHQETQYF. The CDR3 nucleotides read TGTGCCAGCAGCCAAGAAAGATACGGGACTAATCACCAAGAGACCCAGTACTTC. The genes are TRBV14 and TRBJ2-5, with 7 bases matching TRBD2. Looked up from germline, CDR1 is SGHDN and CDR2 is FVKESK. V lost 0 bases, J lost 0 bases, and 10 bases stayed unmatched. This CDR3 is built from 18 residues.

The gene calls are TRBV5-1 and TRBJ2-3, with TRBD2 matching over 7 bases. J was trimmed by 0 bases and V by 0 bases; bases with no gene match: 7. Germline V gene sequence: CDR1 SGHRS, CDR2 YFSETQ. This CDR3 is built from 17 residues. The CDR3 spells CASSLGDSGQSTDTQYF. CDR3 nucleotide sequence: TGCGCCAGCAGCTTGGGGGATAGCGGGCAAAGCACAGATACGCAGTATTTT.

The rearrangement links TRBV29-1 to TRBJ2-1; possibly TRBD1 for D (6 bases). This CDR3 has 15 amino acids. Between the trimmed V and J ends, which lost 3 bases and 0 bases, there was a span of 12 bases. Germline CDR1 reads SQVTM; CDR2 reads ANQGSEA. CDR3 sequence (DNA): TGCAGCGTTGACGAAAGGGACACCTCCTACAATGAGCAGTTCTTC. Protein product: CSVDERDTSYNEQFF.

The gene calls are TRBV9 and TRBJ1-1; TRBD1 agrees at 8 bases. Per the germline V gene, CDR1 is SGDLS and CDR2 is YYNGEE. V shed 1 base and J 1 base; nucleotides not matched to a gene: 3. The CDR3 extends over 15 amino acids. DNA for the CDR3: TGTGCCAGCAGCGTACTAGGACAGGGGAACACTGAAGCTTTCTTT. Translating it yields CASSVLGQGNTEAFF. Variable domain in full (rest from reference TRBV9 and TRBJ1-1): DSGVTQTPKHLITATGQRVTLRCSPRSGDLSVYWYQQSLDQGLQFLIQYYNGEERAKGNILERFSAQQFPDLHSELNLSSLELGDSALYFCASSVLGQGNTEAFFGQGTRLTVV.

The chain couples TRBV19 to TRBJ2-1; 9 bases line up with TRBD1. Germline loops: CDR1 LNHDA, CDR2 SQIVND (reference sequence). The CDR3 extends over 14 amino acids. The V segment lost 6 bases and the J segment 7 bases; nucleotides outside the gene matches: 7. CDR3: CASRSQGAPNEQFF. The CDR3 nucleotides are TGTGCCAGTAGATCACAGGGGGCACCGAATGAGCAGTTCTTC.

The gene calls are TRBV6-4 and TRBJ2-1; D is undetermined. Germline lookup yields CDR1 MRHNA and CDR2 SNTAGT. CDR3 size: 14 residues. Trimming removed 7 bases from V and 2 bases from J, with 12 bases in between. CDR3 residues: CASTISVAYNEQFF. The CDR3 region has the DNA TGTGCCAGCACTATCTCCGTAGCCTACAATGAGCAGTTCTTC.

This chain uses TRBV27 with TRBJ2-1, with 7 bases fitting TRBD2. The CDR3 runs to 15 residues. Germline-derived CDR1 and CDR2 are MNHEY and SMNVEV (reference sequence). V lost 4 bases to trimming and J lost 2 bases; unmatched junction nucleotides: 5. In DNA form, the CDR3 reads TGTGCCAGCAGTTGGGGAGGGACCACCTACAATGAGCAGTTCTTC. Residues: CASSWGGTTYNEQFF.

CDR3 residues: CASSFTGTSYEQYF. CDR3 DNA sequence: TGCGCCAGCAGCTTCACCGGGACATCTTACGAGCAGTACTTC. The J gene is TRBJ2-7, the V gene TRBV5-1; a weak D match, TRBD1 (6 bases). The germline V gene encodes CDR1 SGHRS and CDR2 YFSETQ. The V end lost 2 bases, the J end lost 4 bases, and 13 bases lay between the germline ends. The CDR3 spans 14 residues.

CDR3 residues: CASSLPDRVVSPLHF. The DNA of the CDR3 is TGTGCCAGCAGCTTACCAGACAGGGTGGTTTCACCCCTCCACTTT. The chain joins TRBV11-2 to TRBJ1-6; 7 nucleotides match TRBD1. V was clipped by 2 bases and J by 9 bases; unmatched bases: 7. The CDR3 length is 15 residues. Germline CDR1 SGHAT, CDR2 FQNNGV.

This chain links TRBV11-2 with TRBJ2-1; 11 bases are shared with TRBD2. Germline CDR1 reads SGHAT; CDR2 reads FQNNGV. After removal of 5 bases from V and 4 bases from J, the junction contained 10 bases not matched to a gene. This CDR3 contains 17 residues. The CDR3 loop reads CASSLHATSGGYNEQFF. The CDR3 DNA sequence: TGTGCCAGCAGCCTACACGCAACTAGCGGGGGTTACAATGAGCAGTTCTTC.

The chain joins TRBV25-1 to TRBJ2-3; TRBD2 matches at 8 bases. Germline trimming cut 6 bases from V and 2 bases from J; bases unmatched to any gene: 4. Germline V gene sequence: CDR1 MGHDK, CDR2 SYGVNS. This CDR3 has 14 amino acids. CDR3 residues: CASRERGYTDTQYF. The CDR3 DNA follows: TGTGCCAGCAGGGAGCGGGGGTACACAGATACGCAGTATTTT. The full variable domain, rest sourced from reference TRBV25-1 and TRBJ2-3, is EADIYQTPRYLVIGTGKKITLECSQTMGHDKMYWYQQDPGMELHLIHYSYGVNSTEKGDLSSESTVSRIRTEHFPLTLESARPSHTSQYLCASRERGYTDTQYFGPGTRLTVL.

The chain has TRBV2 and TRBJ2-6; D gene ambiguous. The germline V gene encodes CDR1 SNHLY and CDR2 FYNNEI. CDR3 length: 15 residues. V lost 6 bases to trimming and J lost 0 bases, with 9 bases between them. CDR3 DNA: TGTGCCAGCAGAGCCGACTCCTCTGGGGCCAACGTCCTGACTTTC. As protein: CASRADSSGANVLTF.

CDR3 coding DNA: TGTGCCAGCAGCCGTCGACAGGGCGCTTCAGATACGCAGTATTTT. Protein sequence: CASSRRQGASDTQYF. The gene calls are TRBV3-1 (or the pseudogene TRBV3-2) and TRBJ2-3; 7 nucleotides align to TRBD1. Per germline, CDR1 LGHDT and CDR2 YNNKEL (reference sequence). The CDR3 length is 15 residues. V lost 4 bases and J lost 4; bases outside the gene matches: 8.

Here the CDR3 reads CSVRKVEGSGNTIYF. In nucleotides, the CDR3 is TGCAGCGTGCGGAAGGTAGAAGGCTCTGGAAACACCATATATTTT. This chain joins TRBV29-1 and TRBJ1-3; D uncertain. This CDR3 has 15 residues. Trimming took 6 bases from V and 0 from J, leaving 15 bases between them. Germline V gives CDR1 SQVTM, CDR2 ANQGSEA. Based on the CDR3 plus reference TRBV29-1 and TRBJ1-3, the full variable domain is SAVISQKPSRDICQRGTSLTIQCQVDSQVTMMFWYRQQPGQSLTLIATANQGSEATYESGFVIDKFPISRPNLTFSTLTVSNMSPEDSSIYLCSVRKVEGSGNTIYFGEGSWLTVV.

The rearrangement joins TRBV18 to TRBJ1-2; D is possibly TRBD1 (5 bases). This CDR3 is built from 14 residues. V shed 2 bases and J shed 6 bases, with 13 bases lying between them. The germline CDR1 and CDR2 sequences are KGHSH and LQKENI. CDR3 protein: CASSPSSGEDGYTF. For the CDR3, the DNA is TGTGCCAGCTCACCAAGTTCGGGGGAAGATGGCTACACCTTC.

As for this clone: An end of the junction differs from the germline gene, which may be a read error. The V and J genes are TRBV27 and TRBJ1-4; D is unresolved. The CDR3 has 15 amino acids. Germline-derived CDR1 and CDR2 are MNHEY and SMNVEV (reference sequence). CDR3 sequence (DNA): TGTGCCAGCAGTTTAATGGCGCTCGAGGGTGTAAAAACTGTTTTT. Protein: CASSLMALEGVKTVF.

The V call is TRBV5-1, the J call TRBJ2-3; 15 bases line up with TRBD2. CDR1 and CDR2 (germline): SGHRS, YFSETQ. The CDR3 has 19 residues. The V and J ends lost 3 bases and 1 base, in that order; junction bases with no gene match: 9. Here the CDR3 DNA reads TGCGCCAGCAGCTCCGGACTAGCGGGGGGGACTTTTGGCACAGATACGCAGTATTTT. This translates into CASSSGLAGGTFGTDTQYF.